The subject of this entry is one T cell receptor beta chain. Its antigen is unidentified. This sample stems from a study of response to subunit inactivated influenza vaccine. Trimming pared 4 bases from V and 3 bases from J, leaving 10 bases between. Germline CDR1 is SGHRS and CDR2 is YFSETQ. The length of the CDR3 is 13 residues. Study-level findings and limits: Researchers suggested that each seasonal influenza vaccination recruits few new T cells.

From the RT-PCR reads, TCRdb called clonotypes with MiXCR, one entry per CDR3 protein. Of 450,000 to 550,000 distinct CDR3 sequences detected, about 25% appear once; the ten largest clones hold around 2%. V and J are TRBV5-1 and TRBJ1-1, with D unclear. The specimen was CD4+ T cells sorted from PBMCs, collected 4 to 6 days after vaccination. The origin of this receptor is a man aged 45-65 years who received an inactivated influenza vaccine. The CDR3 DNA reads TGCGCCAGCAGCCACAGTGAGGACACTGAAGCTTTCTTT. Residues: CASSHSEDTEAFF. The full variable domain, with the rest looked up from reference TRBV5-1 and TRBJ1-1, is KAGVTQTPRYLIKTRGQQVTLSCSPISGHRSVSWYQQTPGQGLQFLFEYFSETQRNKGNFPGRFSGRQFSNSRSEMNVSTLELGDSALYLCASSHSEDTEAFFGQGTRLTVV.